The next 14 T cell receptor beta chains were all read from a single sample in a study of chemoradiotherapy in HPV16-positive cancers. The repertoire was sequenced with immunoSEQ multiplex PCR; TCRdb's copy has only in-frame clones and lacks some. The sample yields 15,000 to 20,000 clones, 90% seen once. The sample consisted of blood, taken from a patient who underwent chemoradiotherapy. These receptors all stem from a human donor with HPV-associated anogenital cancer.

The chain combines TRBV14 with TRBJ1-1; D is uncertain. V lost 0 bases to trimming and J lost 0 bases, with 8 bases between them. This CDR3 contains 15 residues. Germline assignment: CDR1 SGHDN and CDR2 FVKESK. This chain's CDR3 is CASSQEKRMNTEAFF. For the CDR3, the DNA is TGTGCCAGCAGCCAAGAAAAGAGAATGAACACTGAAGCTTTCTTT.

CDR3 nucleotides: TGTGCCAGCAGCTTGGGACCACAAGAGACCCAGTACTTC. Its protein is CASSLGPQETQYF. The V call is TRBV5-5, the J call TRBJ2-5; D remains ambiguous. V was cut by 0 bases and J by 2 bases, with 5 bases left in between. The CDR3 spans 13 residues. The V gene's germline CDR1 is SGHKS and CDR2 YYEKEE (reference sequence).

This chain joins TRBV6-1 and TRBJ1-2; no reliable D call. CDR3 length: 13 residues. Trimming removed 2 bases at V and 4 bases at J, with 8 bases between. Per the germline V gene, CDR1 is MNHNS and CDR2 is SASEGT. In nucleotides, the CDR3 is TGTGCCAGCAGTGAATCTAGGAGCTATGGCTACACCTTC. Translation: CASSESRSYGYTF.

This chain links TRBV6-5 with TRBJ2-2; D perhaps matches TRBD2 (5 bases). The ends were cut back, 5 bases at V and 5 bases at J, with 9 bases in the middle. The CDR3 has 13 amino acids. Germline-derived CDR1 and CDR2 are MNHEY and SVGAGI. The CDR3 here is CASSHGGTGELFF. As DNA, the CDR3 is TGTGCCAGCAGTCACGGCGGGACCGGGGAGCTGTTTTTT.

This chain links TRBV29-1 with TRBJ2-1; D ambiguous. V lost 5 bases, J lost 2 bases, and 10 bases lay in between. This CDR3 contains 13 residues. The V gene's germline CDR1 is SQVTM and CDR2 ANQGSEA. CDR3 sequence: CSVSAFTYNEQFF. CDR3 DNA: TGCAGCGTTTCGGCGTTCACCTACAATGAGCAGTTCTTC.

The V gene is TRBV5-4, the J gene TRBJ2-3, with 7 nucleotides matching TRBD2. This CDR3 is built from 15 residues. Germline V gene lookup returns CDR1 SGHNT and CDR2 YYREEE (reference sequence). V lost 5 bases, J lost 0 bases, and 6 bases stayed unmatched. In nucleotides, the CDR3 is TGTGCCAGCAGGGATCAGCGGGGCAGCACAGATACGCAGTATTTT. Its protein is CASRDQRGSTDTQYF.

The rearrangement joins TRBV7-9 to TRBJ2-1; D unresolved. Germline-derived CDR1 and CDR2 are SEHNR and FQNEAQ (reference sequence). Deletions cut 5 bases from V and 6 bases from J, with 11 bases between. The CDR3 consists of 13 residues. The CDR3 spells CASSPVPTNEQFF. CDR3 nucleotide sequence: TGTGCCAGCAGCCCCGTCCCCACCAATGAGCAGTTCTTC.

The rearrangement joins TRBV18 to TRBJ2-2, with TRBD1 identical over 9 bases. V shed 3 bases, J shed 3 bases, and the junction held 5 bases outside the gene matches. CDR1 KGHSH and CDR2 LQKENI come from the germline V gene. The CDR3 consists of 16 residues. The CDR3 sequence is CASSPRRTGDTGELFF. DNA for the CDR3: TGTGCCAGCTCACCCAGACGGACAGGGGACACCGGGGAGCTGTTTTTT.

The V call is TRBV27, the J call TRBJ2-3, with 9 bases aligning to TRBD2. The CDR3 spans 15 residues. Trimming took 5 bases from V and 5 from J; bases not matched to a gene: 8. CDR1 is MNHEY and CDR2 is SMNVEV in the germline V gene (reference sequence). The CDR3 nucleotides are TGTGCCAGCAGTCCCGGGACTAGCAAGGGAGATACGCAGTATTTT. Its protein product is CASSPGTSKGDTQYF.

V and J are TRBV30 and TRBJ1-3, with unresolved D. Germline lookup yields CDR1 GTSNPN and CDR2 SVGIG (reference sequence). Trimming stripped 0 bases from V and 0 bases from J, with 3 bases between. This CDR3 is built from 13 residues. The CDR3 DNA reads TGTGCCTGGAGTGTGAGCTCTGGAAACACCATATATTTT. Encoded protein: CAWSVSSGNTIYF.

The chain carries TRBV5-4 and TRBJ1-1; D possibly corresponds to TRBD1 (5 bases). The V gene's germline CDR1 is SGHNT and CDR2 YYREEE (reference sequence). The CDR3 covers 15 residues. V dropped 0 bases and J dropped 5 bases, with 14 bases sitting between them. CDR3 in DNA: TGTGCCAGCAGCTTGGTTTGGCAGGGTATAACTGAAGCTTTCTTT. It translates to CASSLVWQGITEAFF.

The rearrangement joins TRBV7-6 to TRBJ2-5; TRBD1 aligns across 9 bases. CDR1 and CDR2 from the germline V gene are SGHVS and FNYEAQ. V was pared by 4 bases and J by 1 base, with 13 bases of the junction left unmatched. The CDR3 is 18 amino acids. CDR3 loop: CASSSGTGRDFRQETQYF. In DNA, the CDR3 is TGTGCCAGCAGCTCCGGGACAGGGCGAGATTTTCGCCAAGAGACCCAGTACTTC.

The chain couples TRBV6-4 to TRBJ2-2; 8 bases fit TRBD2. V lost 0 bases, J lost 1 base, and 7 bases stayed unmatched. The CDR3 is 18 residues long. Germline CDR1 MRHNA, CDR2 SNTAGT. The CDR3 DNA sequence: TGTGCCAGCAGTGACTCGGTGGCTAGCGGGTTGAACACCGGGGAGCTGTTTTTT. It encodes CASSDSVASGLNTGELFF.

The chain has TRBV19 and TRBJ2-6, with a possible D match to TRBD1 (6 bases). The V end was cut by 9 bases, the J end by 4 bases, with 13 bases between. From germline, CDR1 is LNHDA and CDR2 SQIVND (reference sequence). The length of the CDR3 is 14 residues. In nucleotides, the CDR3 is TGTGCCAGCGGACAGTTGGGAGGGGCCAACGTCCTGACTTTC. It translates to CASGQLGGANVLTF. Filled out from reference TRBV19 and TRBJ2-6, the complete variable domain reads DGGITQSPKYLFRKEGQNVTLSCEQNLNHDAMYWYRQDPGQGLRLIYYSQIVNDFQKGDIAEGYSVSREKKESFPLTVTSAQKNPTAFYLCASGQLGGANVLTFGAGSRLTVL.